One and the same sample provided the 28 T cell receptor beta chains below, sequenced in a study of CD8+ T cells in alopecia areata. Sequencing used cDNA as its template, made by extracting RNA and reverse transcribing it. The assay was immunoSEQ multiplex PCR, and TCRdb's table has in-frame clones only and misses some. The sample includes approximately 98,000 clones, roughly 60% of them seen just once. Sequencing was done on a sample of CD8+ T cells sorted from blood. These receptors were obtained from a human donor in good health.

The gene calls are TRBV6-5 and TRBJ1-2; a weak D match, TRBD1 (5 bases). V shed 4 bases and J shed 7 bases, with 10 bases lying between them. This CDR3 spans 12 amino acids. CDR1 and CDR2 from the germline V gene are MNHEY and SVGAGI. The CDR3 loop is CASSSTVSGYTF. The DNA for the CDR3 is TGTGCCAGCAGTTCGACAGTTTCTGGCTACACCTTC.

V usage is TRBV7-2 and J usage is TRBJ2-1; D may be TRBD1 (6 bases). There are 16 residues in the CDR3. V lost 7 bases and J 0 bases, leaving 16 bases between the germline ends. CDR1 SGHTA and CDR2 FQGNSA come from the germline V gene. Here the CDR3 reads CASTDFRTVSYNEQFF. The CDR3 nucleotides read TGTGCCAGCACTGACTTCAGGACAGTCTCCTACAATGAGCAGTTCTTC. Full variable domain (remainder filled in from reference TRBV7-2 and TRBJ2-1): GAGVSQSPSNKVTEKGKDVELRCDPISGHTALYWYRQSLGQGLEFLIYFQGNSAPDKSGLPSDRFSAERTGGSVSTLTIQRTQQEDSAVYLCASTDFRTVSYNEQFFGPGTRLTVL.

This clone has more than one count but fewer than ten. The gene calls are TRBV11-2 and TRBJ1-6; possible D gene TRBD1, 6 bases. The CDR3 runs to 16 residues. CDR1 and CDR2 from the germline V gene are SGHAT and FQNNGV. V was clipped by 3 bases and J by 6 bases, with 15 bases between them. CDR3 in DNA: TGTGCCAGCAGCTTTTCCGGAACAGGGCCTAATTCACCCCTCCACTTT. This encodes CASSFSGTGPNSPLHF.

The chain links TRBV2 to TRBJ2-4; D might be TRBD1 or TRBD2, each matching 6 bases. The CDR3 runs 15 residues. The V end was cut by 5 bases, the J end by 8 bases, with 19 bases between. The V gene's germline CDR1 is SNHLY and CDR2 FYNNEI. The CDR3 nucleotides read TGTGCCAGCAGTTTCCTGGGGGGCCCGATGGACATTCAGTACTTC. It translates to CASSFLGGPMDIQYF. Filled out from reference TRBV2 and TRBJ2-4, the complete variable domain reads EPEVTQTPSHQVTQMGQEVILRCVPISNHLYFYWYRQILGQKVEFLVSFYNNEISEKSEIFDDQFSVERPDGSNFTLKIRSTKLEDSAMYFCASSFLGGPMDIQYFGAGTRLSVL.

This rearrangement joins TRBV6-1 to TRBJ1-2, with TRBD1 as a possible D gene (5 bases). V lost 2 bases to trimming and J lost 2 bases, with 9 bases between them. The CDR3 is made up of 14 amino acids. The germline V gene has CDR1 MNHNS and CDR2 SASEGT. CDR3 DNA: TGTGCCAGCAGTGAATGGGCAGGGAACTATGGCTACACCTTC. Its translation is CASSEWAGNYGYTF.

This clone was picked up a small number of times. The DNA of the CDR3 is TGTGCCAGCAGCCCTAGCGGATCTAGCACAGATACGCAGTATTTT. This encodes CASSPSGSSTDTQYF. The rearrangement uses TRBV7-2 and TRBJ2-3; 7 bases agree with TRBD2. Germline V gene sequence: CDR1 SGHTA, CDR2 FQGNSA. This CDR3 comprises 15 residues. Germline trimming cut 5 bases from V and 0 bases from J; bases unmatched to any gene: 5.

This clone came up a few times. The genes are TRBV4-1 and TRBJ2-7; D gene unclear. The germline V and J ends were trimmed by 1 base and 0 bases, with 19 bases remaining between them. The CDR3 is 18 amino acids. Germline CDR1 reads MGHRA; CDR2 reads YSYEKL. CDR3 in DNA: TGCGCCAGCAGCCAAGGCCCAGTCGCCCGTGATGACTCCTACGAGCAGTACTTC. Its translation: CASSQGPVARDDSYEQYF.

V usage is TRBV7-3 and J usage is TRBJ1-2, with a tentative D call TRBD1 (5 bases). The CDR3 totals 15 residues. Germline lookup yields CDR1 SGHTA and CDR2 FQGTGA. Trimming took off 4 bases at V and 4 bases at J, with 16 bases between the two ends. CDR3 bases: TGTGCCAGCAGCTCCGGCACGGGACTTCCCTATGGCTACACCTTC. It specifies CASSSGTGLPYGYTF.

As regards this clone: The sample carries other DNA sequences with the same CDR3. The gene calls are TRBV4-3 and TRBJ2-6; no clear D. Germline V lookup: CDR1 LGHNA, CDR2 YSLEER. CDR3 length: 16 residues. V gave up 0 bases and J gave up 4 bases, with 10 bases separating them. This CDR3 reads CASSQDLGSGANVLTF. Written as DNA, the CDR3 is TGCGCCAGCAGCCAAGATTTAGGTTCCGGGGCCAACGTCCTGACTTTC.

This clone was seen a single time. CDR3 amino acids: CASSLRGPNSPLHF. The CDR3 bases are TGTGCCAGCAGCTTAAGAGGACCTAATTCACCCCTCCACTTT. This chain connects TRBV13 to TRBJ1-6; D is ambiguous. Germline CDR1 PRHDT, CDR2 FYEKMQ (reference sequence). V lost 2 bases and J lost 6, with 8 bases in between. The CDR3 runs to 14 residues. The full variable domain, rest sourced from reference TRBV13 and TRBJ1-6, is AAGVIQSPRHLIKEKRETATLKCYPIPRHDTVYWYQQGPGQDPQFLISFYEKMQSDKGSIPDRFSAQQFSDYHSELNMSSLELGDSALYFCASSLRGPNSPLHFGNGTRLTVT.

V usage is TRBV4-3 and J usage is TRBJ1-6; D call uncertain. This CDR3 is built from 18 residues. Germline V lookup: CDR1 LGHNA, CDR2 YSLEER. Trimming took 0 bases from V and 7 from J, leaving 19 bases between them. CDR3 in amino acids: CASSQDRASYLGNSPLHF. For the CDR3, the DNA is TGCGCCAGCAGCCAAGATCGGGCCAGCTACCTGGGGAATTCACCCCTCCACTTT.

This clone was counted a few times. One end of the junction varies from germline; a read error may be responsible. The chain links TRBV23-1 to TRBJ1-3; maybe TRBD1 (6 bases). TRBV23-1 carries the ORF label, with uncertain function. The CDR3 spans 12 residues. The CDR3 region is CASSQSNSGGRF. The CDR3 bases are TGCGCCAGCAGTCAATCGAATAGCGGGGGCCGTTTT.

V and J are TRBV30 and TRBJ1-5; unclear D gene. Trimming took 2 bases from V and 4 from J, leaving 9 bases between them. CDR3 size: 13 residues. The germline V gene encodes CDR1 GTSNPN and CDR2 SVGIG (reference sequence). CDR3 sequence: CAWSITANQPQHF. CDR3 sequence (DNA): TGTGCCTGGAGTATAACAGCTAATCAGCCCCAGCATTTT.

This rearrangement joins TRBV13 to TRBJ1-6; no clear D gene. Germline V lookup: CDR1 PRHDT, CDR2 FYEKMQ (reference sequence). Trimming took off 5 bases at V and 5 bases at J, with 19 bases between the two ends. The CDR3 spans 17 residues. CDR3 coding DNA: TGTGCCAGCAGCCCCCTTCGTCCCGAAGAGGATAATTCACCCCTCCACTTT. Translation gives CASSPLRPEEDNSPLHF.

Comments on this clone: Other DNA sequences of this sample code for an identical CDR3. This rearrangement joins TRBV5-6 to TRBJ1-1; possibly TRBD1 for D (5 bases). Trimming removed 2 bases at V and 1 base at J, with 6 bases between. The CDR3 spans 13 residues. Germline CDR1 reads SGHDT; CDR2 reads YYEEEE. The CDR3 loop reads CASSFGQNTEAFF. The DNA of the CDR3 is TGTGCCAGCAGCTTCGGACAGAACACTGAAGCTTTCTTT.

This clone was seen a few times. The chain combines TRBV29-1 with TRBJ2-1; TRBD1 matches at 9 bases. CDR3 size: 15 residues. V dropped 4 bases and J dropped 6; count of bases not matched to a gene: 10. CDR1 and CDR2 from the germline V gene are SQVTM and ANQGSEA. The CDR3 sequence is CSVVFWDRVGNEQFF. The CDR3 DNA sequence: TGCAGCGTTGTTTTCTGGGACAGGGTGGGCAATGAGCAGTTCTTC.

The chain carries TRBV7-9 and TRBJ2-7, with D unresolved. CDR1 SEHNR and CDR2 FQNEAQ come from the germline V gene (reference sequence). Trimming removed 1 base at V and 2 bases at J, with 15 bases between. The CDR3 has 16 residues. For the CDR3, the DNA is TGTGCCAGCAGCTTAGGGTACGGTAGTGGAACCTACGAGCAGTACTTC. As protein: CASSLGYGSGTYEQYF.

The V call is TRBV15, the J call TRBJ2-4, with D possibly being TRBD1 (6 bases). Germline CDR1 and CDR2: LNHNV and YYDKDF (reference sequence). The CDR3 has 13 amino acids. Between the trimmed V and J ends, which lost 2 bases and 8 bases, there was a span of 10 bases. The CDR3 loop is CATSRSDSHIQYF. The CDR3, as DNA: TGTGCCACCAGCAGATCGGACAGTCACATTCAGTACTTC. Full variable domain (missing parts from reference TRBV15 and TRBJ2-4): DAMVIQNPRYQVTQFGKPVTLSCSQTLNHNVMYWYQQKSSQAPKLLFHYYDKDFNNEADTPDNFQSRRPNTSFCFLDIRSPGLGDTAMYLCATSRSDSHIQYFGAGTRLSVL.

The rearrangement uses TRBV6-1 and TRBJ1-2; no reliable D call. Germline CDR1 and CDR2: MNHNS and SASEGT. The CDR3 runs 13 residues. The ends were cut back, 0 bases at V and 4 bases at J, with 6 bases in the middle. CDR3 loop: CASSEAPVYGYTF. Here the CDR3 DNA reads TGTGCCAGCAGTGAAGCGCCAGTCTATGGCTACACCTTC.

Only a few counts were recorded for this clone. The chain has TRBV25-1 and TRBJ1-1, with D possibly matching TRBD1 (5 bases). The CDR3 extends over 11 amino acids. With 8 bases removed from V and 6 bases from J, the gap between germline ends came to 10 bases. Germline assignment: CDR1 MGHDK and CDR2 SYGVNS. The CDR3 is CASSRGAEAFF. The CDR3 DNA is TGTGCCAGCTCACGGGGCGCTGAAGCTTTCTTT.

The chain links TRBV29-1 to TRBJ1-1, with TRBD1 as a possible D gene (6 bases). Germline V gene lookup returns CDR1 SQVTM and CDR2 ANQGSEA. CDR3 length: 11 amino acids. V lost 4 bases and J 4 bases, leaving 7 bases between the germline ends. This CDR3 is CSVVQGTEAFF. CDR3 bases: TGCAGCGTTGTACAGGGCACTGAAGCTTTCTTT.

The rearrangement uses TRBV19 and TRBJ2-5; 9 nucleotides align to TRBD1. CDR1 and CDR2 from the germline V gene are LNHDA and SQIVND (reference sequence). The junction had 10 bases not matched to a gene; V was cut back by 3 bases and J by 2 bases. This CDR3 contains 17 residues. The CDR3 DNA reads TGTGCCAGTAGTATTGGGACAGGGTCTTGGAATCAAGAGACCCAGTACTTC. Translated: CASSIGTGSWNQETQYF.

The V and J genes are TRBV7-9 and TRBJ2-6; 7 bases are a match to TRBD1. Germline loops: CDR1 SEHNR, CDR2 FQNEAQ (reference sequence). Unmatched junction bases numbered 2, after V lost 2 bases and J lost 10 bases. This CDR3 has 13 amino acids. CDR3 amino acids: CASSLQTGNVLTF. The CDR3, as DNA: TGTGCCAGCAGCTTACAGACAGGGAACGTCCTGACTTTC.

The chain recombines TRBV13 with TRBJ2-1; D ambiguous. Per the germline V gene, CDR1 is PRHDT and CDR2 is FYEKMQ (reference sequence). Trimming took off 0 bases at V and 10 bases at J, with 16 bases between the two ends. This CDR3 has 15 residues. CDR3 residues: CASSLGAYPAAEQFF. The CDR3 coding sequence is TGTGCCAGCAGCTTAGGCGCCTACCCTGCGGCGGAGCAGTTCTTC.

This clone was recorded a few times. The chain uses TRBV6-1 and TRBJ1-1; no reliable D call. CDR3 length: 13 amino acids. V was clipped by 6 bases and J by 3 bases, with 11 bases between them. The germline gives CDR1 MNHNS, CDR2 SASEGT. The CDR3 loop reads CASSEKLYTEAFF. CDR3 DNA: TGTGCCAGCAGCGAAAAGTTATACACTGAAGCTTTCTTT.

This clone was recorded a few times. The CDR3 loop is CASSLDGLVGYEQYF. CDR3 coding DNA: TGTGCCAGCAGCTTAGACGGTTTGGTCGGCTACGAGCAGTACTTC. This chain links TRBV11-1 with TRBJ2-7, with unresolved D. There are 15 residues in the CDR3. Trimming stripped 1 base from V and 3 bases from J, with 13 bases between. The germline V gene encodes CDR1 SGHAT and CDR2 FQDESV (reference sequence).

This clone has just a few counts. This sequence joins TRBV9 and TRBJ1-1, with TRBD1 identical over 9 bases. This CDR3 region has 13 residues. The V gene's germline CDR1 is SGDLS and CDR2 YYNGEE. The ends lost 8 bases at V and 1 base at J; junction bases unmatched: 3. The CDR3 here is CASRGQGNTEAFF. CDR3 sequence (DNA): TGTGCCAGTCGGGGACAGGGGAACACTGAAGCTTTCTTT.

The chain combines TRBV27 with TRBJ2-2, with TRBD2 identical over 7 bases. V dropped 2 bases and J dropped 4; count of bases not matched to a gene: 7. Per the germline V gene, CDR1 is MNHEY and CDR2 is SMNVEV (reference sequence). CDR3 length: 16 amino acids. CDR3 nucleotide sequence: TGTGCCAGCAGTTTAGAGGCTAGCGGCATCACCGGGGAGCTGTTTTTT. This gives the protein CASSLEASGITGELFF.